This entry lists 8 T cell receptor beta chains sequenced from one sample in a study of cytomegalovirus exposure and HLA in healthy donors. A multiplex PCR was run with 60 Vbeta primers and 13 Jbeta primers. TCRdb keeps only in-frame clones here, not all; method: immunoSEQ multiplex PCR. The table lists 150,000 to 200,000 clones, approximately 86% of them singletons. The sequenced sample was PBMCs. The source is a woman aged 18-29 years in good health and CMV-seronegative.

The gene calls are TRBV7-2 and TRBJ1-2, with a tentative D call TRBD1 (5 bases). The CDR3 extends over 17 amino acids. The V end lost 6 bases, the J end lost 5 bases, and 25 bases lay between the germline ends. Germline values: CDR1 SGHTA, CDR2 FQGNSA. The CDR3 region has the DNA TGTGCCAGCAGTTTGTCGCGTCGGGACGCGGGGTTATATGGCTACACCTTC. Its translation: CASSLSRRDAGLYGYTF.

This chain uses TRBV28 with TRBJ2-5; 8 nucleotides agree with TRBD2. Germline CDR1 and CDR2: MDHEN and SYDVKM. V was clipped by 2 bases and J by 3 bases; unmatched bases: 20. The CDR3 is 20 amino acids. CDR3: CASSLLGTRTQVRRKETQYF. The CDR3, as DNA: TGTGCCAGCAGTTTACTCGGGACTAGAACCCAGGTCAGGAGAAAAGAGACCCAGTACTTC. Variable domain in full (rest from reference TRBV28 and TRBJ2-5): DVKVTQSSRYLVKRTGEKVFLECVQDMDHENMFWYRQDPGLGLRLIYFSYDVKMKEKGDIPEGYSVSREKKERFSLILESASTNQTSMYLCASSLLGTRTQVRRKETQYFGPGTRLLVL.

Concerning this clone: The same CDR3 is also encoded by other DNA sequences in this sample. The chain uses TRBV5-1 and TRBJ2-3; 8 bases align to TRBD1. The V gene end was trimmed by 6 bases and the J gene end by 2 bases; junction bases not matched to a gene: 5. CDR1 is SGHRS and CDR2 is YFSETQ in the germline V gene. CDR3 length: 14 amino acids. Written as DNA, the CDR3 is TGCGCCAGCACGCCGGGACAGGACACAGATACGCAGTATTTT. It specifies CASTPGQDTDTQYF.

The chain employs TRBV19 and TRBJ2-1; TRBD1 matches at 12 bases. Germline-derived CDR1 and CDR2 are LNHDA and SQIVND (reference sequence). The CDR3 extends over 15 amino acids. V trimming: 5 bases; J trimming: 6 bases; junction bases outside the gene matches: 5. CDR3 amino acids: CASSFRDRGLNEQFF. The CDR3, as DNA: TGTGCCAGTAGTTTCCGGGACAGGGGGCTCAATGAGCAGTTCTTC.

Written as DNA, the CDR3 is TGTGCCAGCAGCTTATCCCCCCCAAATGAGCAGTTCTTC. Residues: CASSLSPPNEQFF. The genes are TRBV7-9 and TRBJ2-1; D call uncertain. CDR1 is SEHNR and CDR2 is FQNEAQ in the germline V gene (reference sequence). CDR3 length: 13 residues. The V and J ends lost 2 bases and 7 bases respectively, with 9 bases between them.

This rearrangement joins TRBV5-1 to TRBJ2-7, with 11 positions matching TRBD1. CDR1 is SGHRS, CDR2 YFSETQ, per germline. CDR3 length equals 19 residues. V trimming: 2 bases; J trimming: 2 bases; junction bases outside the gene matches: 15. The CDR3 is CASSFRTGGRDSIPYEQYF. CDR3 bases: TGCGCCAGCAGCTTTAGGACAGGGGGCAGGGACAGCATCCCCTACGAGCAGTACTTC.

In its sample, this clone was seen once. The chain links TRBV7-9 to TRBJ1-2; D is unclear. Germline loops: CDR1 SEHNR, CDR2 FQNEAQ (reference sequence). The CDR3 runs 15 residues. Trimming took 5 bases from V and 2 from J, leaving 15 bases between them. The CDR3 sequence is CASSQAPTVNYGYTF. The CDR3 DNA sequence: TGTGCCAGCAGCCAGGCCCCAACTGTCAACTATGGCTACACCTTC.

The V call is TRBV6-4, the J call TRBJ2-1; D is perhaps TRBD1 (6 bases). The CDR3 has 13 amino acids. V was clipped by 6 bases and J by 9 bases, with 15 bases between them. Germline CDR1 is MRHNA and CDR2 is SNTAGT. CDR3 amino acids: CASSEQGRSEQFF. CDR3 coding DNA: TGTGCCAGCAGCGAACAGGGACGGAGTGAGCAGTTCTTC.